A single T cell receptor beta chain is shown here with its context. Germline CDR1 and CDR2: SQVTM and ANQGSEA. The CDR3 extends over 13 amino acids. The V end lost 7 bases, the J end lost 6 bases, and 15 bases lay between the germline ends. This sample stems from a study of control samples from healthy donors and cancer patients. TCRdb's table, derived via immunoSEQ multiplex PCR, lists solely in-frame clones and lacks some. Of approximately 150,000 clones in the sample, 75% to 95% were seen once. This sequence originates from a middle-aged woman in good health. V is TRBV29-1 and J is TRBJ1-4, with D uncertain. The sequenced material came from blood. The CDR3 DNA sequence: TGCAGCGCTATGGACCGTAGGGATGAAAAACTGTTTTTT. It specifies CSAMDRRDEKLFF.